A selection of T cell receptor beta chains follows, all from one sample in a study of blood T cell repertoires in COVID-19. This table comes from immunoSEQ multiplex PCR, and its TCRdb copy is limited to in-frame clones, with some not included. The table includes roughly 250,000 clones, about 90% detected once. Sequencing was carried out using PBMCs or T cells enriched from blood (not recorded which). The receptor source for this set is a man aged 45 to 65 who had been exposed to COVID-19. CDR3s include the opening cysteine and the closing phenylalanine or tryptophan. Fields, in order: V gene, J gene, D gene, clone size, CDR3 length, CDR3 DNA, CDR3 protein. D genes are given only for firm matches. Clone size is not always given. Where it is, it says once, few, many or a class for expanded clones.

V: TRBV5-1; J: TRBJ2-2; D: .; size: .; length: 13; DNA: TGCGCCAGCACCCACAGTGATGCCGGGGAGCTGTTTTTT; CDR3: CASTHSDAGELFF
V: TRBV5-1; J: TRBJ2-3; D: .; size: .; length: 12; DNA: TGCGCCAGCAGCCCAAACACAGATACGCAGTATTTT; CDR3: CASSPNTDTQYF
V: TRBV5-1; J: TRBJ1-3; D: TRBD1; size: .; length: 16; DNA: TGCGCCAGCAGCTCGACAGGGGGCACCTCTGGAAACACCATATATTTT; CDR3: CASSSTGGTSGNTIYF
V: TRBV24-1; J: TRBJ2-1; D: .; size: .; length: 11; DNA: TGTGCCACCAGTGCCCGGGGGGAGCAGTTCTTC; CDR3: CATSARGEQFF
V: TRBV11-2; J: TRBJ2-7; D: .; size: .; length: 15; DNA: TGTGCCAGCAGCGAACAGGGTTTTCCTTCCTACGAGCAGTACTTC; CDR3: CASSEQGFPSYEQYF
V: TRBV5-1; J: TRBJ1-4; D: TRBD1; size: .; length: 15; DNA: TGCGCCAGCAGCCCGGGGGACAGGAGGAATGAAAAACTGTTTTTT; CDR3: CASSPGDRRNEKLFF
V: TRBV4-1; J: TRBJ1-3; D: .; size: once; length: 12; DNA: TGCGCCAGCAGTGATTTCGAGAGCACCATATATTTT; CDR3: CASSDFESTIYF
V: TRBV6-5; J: TRBJ1-1; D: TRBD1; size: .; length: 12; DNA: TGTGCCAGCAGTCCCACAGGGGTTGAAGCTTTCTTT; CDR3: CASSPTGVEAFF
V: TRBV5-1; J: TRBJ1-3; D: .; size: .; length: 16; DNA: TGCGCCAGCAGCGCCGGAGGACTCATCTCTGGAAACACCATATATTTT; CDR3: CASSAGGLISGNTIYF
V: TRBV24-1; J: TRBJ2-5; D: TRBD1; size: .; length: 15; DNA: TGTGCCACCAGTGTGGGGACAGGGCCTCAAGAGACCCAGTACTTC; CDR3: CATSVGTGPQETQYF
V: TRBV27; J: TRBJ1-2; D: .; size: .; length: 12; DNA: TGTGCCAGCAGGTGGGGGGTCGACGGCTACACCTTC; CDR3: CASRWGVDGYTF
V: TRBV12-3/TRBV12-4; J: TRBJ2-7; D: TRBD1; size: .; length: 13; DNA: TGTGCCAGCAGTTTAGGACAGGGTTACGAGCAGTACTTC; CDR3: CASSLGQGYEQYF
V: TRBV11-1; J: TRBJ1-2; D: TRBD1; size: .; length: 15; DNA: TGTGCCAGCAGCCCGAAGACAGGGGGTAACTATGGCTACACCTTC; CDR3: CASSPKTGGNYGYTF
V: TRBV10-1; J: TRBJ2-1; D: TRBD2; size: .; length: 14; DNA: TGCGCCACCTCCCCGATCGGGACTAAGGATGAGCAGTTCTTC; CDR3: CATSPIGTKDEQFF
V: TRBV20-1; J: TRBJ1-3; D: TRBD1; size: .; length: 14; DNA: TGCAGTGCTACTGAGGACAGGGCGGGAAACACCATATATTTT; CDR3: CSATEDRAGNTIYF
V: TRBV28; J: TRBJ2-3; D: TRBD1; size: .; length: 18; DNA: TGTGCCAGCAGCTCGTACCTTGCGACAGGGGAATCCACAGATACGCAGTATTTT; CDR3: CASSSYLATGESTDTQYF
V: TRBV7-9; J: TRBJ2-7; D: .; size: .; length: 13; DNA: TGTGCCAGCAGCTTACCCCAGGGGTCTTTGGAGTACTTC; CDR3: CASSLPQGSLEYF
V: TRBV29-1; J: TRBJ1-5; D: TRBD1; size: .; length: 13; DNA: TGCAGCGTAGGGGACAGGCTGGGTCAGCCCCAGCATTTT; CDR3: CSVGDRLGQPQHF
V: TRBV28; J: TRBJ1-2; D: TRBD1; size: .; length: 15; DNA: TGTGCCAGCAGTACTCGACAGGGGTATTCCTATGGCTACACCTTC; CDR3: CASSTRQGYSYGYTF
V: TRBV11-3; J: TRBJ1-3; D: .; size: .; length: 15; DNA: TGTGCCAGCAGCTTTCCAGGGGCGAGAGGAAACACCATATATTTT; CDR3: CASSFPGARGNTIYF
V: TRBV5-1; J: TRBJ2-5; D: .; size: .; length: 13; DNA: TGCGCCAGCAGCTCGACATCAGCCGAGACCCAGTACTTC; CDR3: CASSSTSAETQYF
V: TRBV28; J: TRBJ2-3; D: .; size: .; length: 14; DNA: TGTGCCAGCGCATCCGTTTACAGTACAGATACGCAGTATTTT; CDR3: CASASVYSTDTQYF
V: TRBV3-1/TRBV3-2; J: TRBJ1-5; D: TRBD1; size: .; length: 14; DNA: TGTGCCAGCAGCCCTGGACAGGGGGTACGGCCCCAGCATTTT; CDR3: CASSPGQGVRPQHF
V: TRBV27; J: TRBJ2-2; D: .; size: .; length: 16; DNA: TGTGCCAGCAGTTTAAGGCAGGTTAATCTTCCTGGGGAGCTGTTTTTT; CDR3: CASSLRQVNLPGELFF
V: TRBV5-6; J: TRBJ1-2; D: TRBD1; size: .; length: 14; DNA: TGTGCCAGCAGCCCGGACAGGGGGGCTTATGGCTACACCTTC; CDR3: CASSPDRGAYGYTF
V: TRBV5-6; J: TRBJ1-6; D: .; size: .; length: 14; DNA: TGTGCCAGCAGCCCAGGGCTTTATAATTCACCCCTCCACTTT; CDR3: CASSPGLYNSPLHF
V: TRBV19; J: TRBJ1-6; D: .; size: .; length: 15; DNA: TGTGCCAGTAATGGAGACAGTGCCTATAATTCACCCCTCCACTTT; CDR3: CASNGDSAYNSPLHF
V: TRBV19; J: TRBJ2-3; D: TRBD2; size: .; length: 15; DNA: TGTGCCAGTAGTGGGACTAGCGGGCGCACAGATACGCAGTATTTT; CDR3: CASSGTSGRTDTQYF
V: TRBV5-4; J: TRBJ1-2; D: TRBD1; size: .; length: 16; DNA: TGTGCCAGCAGTAACACAAATCAGGGGGCCCTCTATGGCTACACCTTC; CDR3: CASSNTNQGALYGYTF
V: TRBV5-1; J: TRBJ2-2; D: TRBD2; size: .; length: 15; DNA: TGCGCCAGCAGCGGAAGAGCGGGATCGGGCGGGGAGCTGTTTTTT; CDR3: CASSGRAGSGGELFF
V: TRBV11-3; J: TRBJ1-1; D: .; size: .; length: 13; DNA: TGTGCCAGCAGCACTGGGACACCGGCTCCCCCTTTCTTT; CDR3: CASSTGTPAPPFF
V: TRBV19; J: TRBJ1-2; D: TRBD1; size: .; length: 16; DNA: TGTGCCAGTAGCGCCCGGAGACAGGGACTCGGGCGGGGCTACACCTTC; CDR3: CASSARRQGLGRGYTF
V: TRBV10-3; J: TRBJ1-3; D: .; size: once; length: 15; DNA: TGTGCCATCAGCACAACACCCATCTCTGGAAACACCATATATTTT; CDR3: CAISTTPISGNTIYF
V: TRBV6-5; J: TRBJ1-4; D: .; size: .; length: 16; DNA: TGTGCCAGCAGTTACCTTTGGGGGGAGAAAAGTGAAAAACTGTTTTTT; CDR3: CASSYLWGEKSEKLFF
V: TRBV5-8; J: TRBJ2-3; D: .; size: .; length: 15; DNA: TGTGCCAGCAGCTTAGTGGGGGCGAACGGACCTACGCAGTATTTT; CDR3: CASSLVGANGPTQYF
V: TRBV24-1; J: TRBJ2-1; D: TRBD2; size: .; length: 16; DNA: TGTGCCACCAGTGATTTTCAGCTAGCGGGAGGGGGTGAGCAGTTCTTC; CDR3: CATSDFQLAGGGEQFF
V: TRBV7-4; J: TRBJ2-3; D: .; size: .; length: 16; DNA: TGTGCCAGCAGCTTAAACCGCAGGGCCTACACAGATACGCAGTATTTT; CDR3: CASSLNRRAYTDTQYF
V: TRBV11-2; J: TRBJ1-3; D: .; size: .; length: 16; DNA: TGTGCCAGCAGAAAGGGGAGAGGGGGCTCTGGAAACACCATATATTTT; CDR3: CASRKGRGGSGNTIYF
V: TRBV5-1; J: TRBJ1-4; D: .; size: once; length: 15; DNA: TGCGCCAGCAGCGACCCAGGGGCGTCTAATGAAAAACTGTTTTTT; CDR3: CASSDPGASNEKLFF
V: TRBV11-3; J: TRBJ2-5; D: .; size: .; length: 18; DNA: TGTGCCAGCACCCCCGGTGGACAGAATAATCCGTACCAAGAGACCCAGTACTTC; CDR3: CASTPGGQNNPYQETQYF
V: TRBV4-1; J: TRBJ1-1; D: TRBD1; size: .; length: 15; DNA: TGCGCCAGCAGCCAATGGACAGGGGCGAACACTGAAGCTTTCTTT; CDR3: CASSQWTGANTEAFF
V: TRBV7-2; J: TRBJ1-1; D: .; size: .; length: 15; DNA: TGTGCCAGCAGCCCCCGACGGAGCATGAACACTGAAGCTTTCTTT; CDR3: CASSPRRSMNTEAFF
V: TRBV19; J: TRBJ2-5; D: TRBD2; size: .; length: 17; DNA: TGTGCCAGTAGTCTACGGGGACTAGGAGTCAAGGGAGAGACCCAGTACTTC; CDR3: CASSLRGLGVKGETQYF
V: TRBV29-1; J: TRBJ1-2; D: .; size: .; length: 11; DNA: TGCAGCGTTGCAGGGGCAGAGGGCTACACCTTC; CDR3: CSVAGAEGYTF
V: TRBV7-9; J: TRBJ2-2; D: .; size: .; length: 14; DNA: TGTGCCAGCAGCTTAAAGACTAGCACCGGGGAGCTGTTTTTT; CDR3: CASSLKTSTGELFF
V: TRBV5-4; J: TRBJ2-7; D: TRBD2; size: .; length: 16; DNA: TGTGCCAGCAGCTTAGGGACTAGCGGATTCTCCTACGAGCAGTACTTC; CDR3: CASSLGTSGFSYEQYF
V: TRBV2; J: TRBJ2-1; D: .; size: .; length: 14; DNA: TGTGCCAGCAGTGACCACCGGGAGAACAATGAGCAGTTCTTC; CDR3: CASSDHRENNEQFF
V: TRBV10-3; J: TRBJ1-2; D: .; size: .; length: 13; DNA: TGTGCCATCAGTGAGAGCCCCGACGGGGGCTACACCTTC; CDR3: CAISESPDGGYTF
V: TRBV27; J: TRBJ1-6; D: TRBD1; size: .; length: 16; DNA: TGTGCCAGCAGCGGACAGGGCCACTTCCCCAATTCACCCCTCCACTTT; CDR3: CASSGQGHFPNSPLHF